A single sample gave rise to the 19 T cell receptor beta chains below, sequenced in a study of neoadjuvant anti-PD-1 for oral cavity cancer. Time point denoted: after neoadjuvant nivolumab, at surgical resection. Only in-frame clones appear in the TCRdb table, and some are missing; sequencing was by immunoSEQ multiplex PCR. This sample has about 42,000 clones, with 77% found just once. Sequenced material: PBMCs, taken after nivolumab (anti-PD-1) treatment. The receptors here all came from a person between 40 and 85 years old with oral cavity squamous cell carcinoma.

The chain recombines TRBV29-1 with TRBJ2-3; no firm D call. The V gene lost 4 bases and the J gene lost 4 bases, with 3 bases spanning the gap. Germline-derived CDR1 and CDR2 are SQVTM and ANQGSEA. There are 10 residues in the CDR3. The CDR3 protein is CSVGADTQYF. Written as DNA, the CDR3 is TGCAGCGTTGGAGCAGATACGCAGTATTTT.

This clone was seen more than once but under ten times. The J gene is TRBJ2-5, the V gene TRBV19; the match to TRBD2 covers 7 bases. V shed 6 bases and J 2 bases; nucleotides not matched to a gene: 12. CDR1 LNHDA and CDR2 SQIVND come from the germline V gene (reference sequence). The CDR3 runs to 16 residues. CDR3 residues: CASSALGGDRQETQYF. In DNA form, the CDR3 reads TGTGCCAGTAGCGCTCTGGGGGGGGATCGTCAAGAGACCCAGTACTTC.

The J gene is TRBJ2-2, the V gene TRBV7-3; TRBD2 matches 8 bases. The CDR3 is 14 residues long. With 0 bases clipped from V and 7 bases from J, the junction kept 1 base outside the gene matches. The germline CDR1 and CDR2 sequences are SGHTA and FQGTGA. CDR3 region: CASSLTGRVGELFF. The CDR3 DNA reads as TGTGCCAGCAGCTTAACCGGGAGGGTCGGGGAGCTGTTTTTT.

The chain uses TRBV15 and TRBJ2-1, with D possibly matching TRBD2 (5 bases). Trimming took off 3 bases at V and 0 bases at J, with 12 bases between the two ends. This CDR3 has 16 amino acids. Germline V lookup: CDR1 LNHNV, CDR2 YYDKDF (reference sequence). CDR3 nucleotides: TGTGCCACCAGCAGGGCCTCAGGAGGCTCCTACAATGAGCAGTTCTTC. It yields the protein CATSRASGGSYNEQFF.

This chain joins TRBV13 and TRBJ1-1; weak D call: TRBD1 (5 bases). The CDR3 totals 14 residues. The germline V gene encodes CDR1 PRHDT and CDR2 FYEKMQ (reference sequence). The V gene lost 3 bases and the J gene lost 4 bases, with 12 bases spanning the gap. This CDR3 reads CASSLRSGGTEAFF. The CDR3 DNA reads TGTGCCAGCAGCTTGAGGTCTGGGGGCACTGAAGCTTTCTTT.

V is TRBV2 and J is TRBJ2-1, with 13 bases lining up with TRBD2. Germline assignment: CDR1 SNHLY and CDR2 FYNNEI. The CDR3 spans 18 residues. Losses at the gene ends were 3 bases for V and 2 bases for J; bases not matched to a gene: 7. Written as DNA, the CDR3 is TGTGCCAGCAGTGACCCCTTTGGACTAGCGGGGGCCTACAATGAGCAGTTCTTC. Its protein product is CASSDPFGLAGAYNEQFF.

The V and J genes are TRBV6-1 and TRBJ2-5; D may be TRBD1 (6 bases). The V gene's germline CDR1 is MNHNS and CDR2 SASEGT. V was cut by 0 bases and J by 2 bases, with 7 bases left in between. The CDR3 runs to 14 residues. In nucleotides, the CDR3 is TGTGCCAGCAGTGAAGCCCAGGGGCAAGAGACCCAGTACTTC. Translation: CASSEAQGQETQYF.

The chain combines TRBV6-5 with TRBJ1-3; D not certain. Per the germline V gene, CDR1 is MNHEY and CDR2 is SVGAGI. The V gene lost 6 bases and the J gene lost 0 bases, with 6 bases spanning the gap. CDR3 size: 13 residues. CDR3 loop: CASRTTSGNTIYF. The DNA of the CDR3 is TGTGCCAGCAGGACCACCTCTGGAAACACCATATATTTT.

CDR3 DNA: TGTGCCAGCAGCGCGGAACTCTCCTATGGCTACACCTTC. Translating it yields CASSAELSYGYTF. This rearrangement joins TRBV14 to TRBJ1-2; D not certain. The V end lost 5 bases, the J end lost 4 bases, and 11 bases lay between the germline ends. This CDR3 has 13 amino acids. Germline assignment: CDR1 SGHDN and CDR2 FVKESK.

As regards this clone: Mismatch with germline at one junction end may stem from a read error. J is TRBJ2-7 and V is TRBV29-1; D might be TRBD2 (7 bases). The CDR3 consists of 8 residues. The germline V gene encodes CDR1 SQVTM and CDR2 ANQGSEA. Written as DNA, the CDR3 is TGCAGCGTTGAGGGGGGGGCCTTC. Translation gives CSVEGGAF.

The rearrangement joins TRBV5-1 to TRBJ1-2; weak D call: TRBD1 (6 bases). V lost 3 bases and J lost 7, with 10 bases in between. CDR3 length: 12 residues. Germline CDR1 and CDR2: SGHRS and YFSETQ. In nucleotides, the CDR3 is TGCGCCAGCAGCTGGGACACCTCTGGCTACACCTTC. Translated: CASSWDTSGYTF.

The chain uses TRBV18 and TRBJ1-1; 8 nucleotides line up with TRBD1. Germline CDR1 reads KGHSH; CDR2 reads LQKENI. The CDR3 totals 13 residues. Germline trimming cut 6 bases from V and 1 base from J; bases unmatched to any gene: 1. The CDR3 loop reads CASSQGANTEAFF. The CDR3 DNA follows: TGTGCCAGCTCCCAGGGGGCGAACACTGAAGCTTTCTTT.

The rearrangement joins TRBV7-9 to TRBJ1-1; 7 positions match TRBD1. Germline assignment: CDR1 SEHNR and CDR2 FQNEAQ (reference sequence). The CDR3 runs to 15 residues. Unmatched junction bases numbered 9, after V lost 4 bases and J lost 4 bases. The CDR3 reads CASSSGTAPSTEAFF. The CDR3 DNA reads TGTGCCAGCAGCTCTGGGACAGCCCCGAGCACTGAAGCTTTCTTT.

This clone is labeled as medium-sized. The genes are TRBV19 and TRBJ1-5; TRBD1 matches at 8 bases. The CDR3 sequence is 15 residues long. Germline V gives CDR1 LNHDA, CDR2 SQIVND (reference sequence). J was trimmed by 6 bases and V by 6 bases; bases with no gene match: 10. The CDR3 DNA follows: TGTGCCAGTAGGACACCAGGGGGCGCGGGTCAGCCCCAGCATTTT. Residues: CASRTPGGAGQPQHF.

The V call is TRBV2, the J call TRBJ2-5, with D possibly matching TRBD2 (5 bases). V gave up 7 bases and J gave up 5 bases, with 14 bases separating them. This CDR3 is 13 amino acids long. Germline assignment: CDR1 SNHLY and CDR2 FYNNEI. Written as DNA, the CDR3 is TGTGCCAGCAACCTGAGGGTCGGGGAGACCCAGTACTTC. Its protein product is CASNLRVGETQYF.

Here the CDR3 DNA reads TGTGCCAGCAGTGTACAGGGTGGGCGCACAGATACGCAGTATTTT. Amino acids: CASSVQGGRTDTQYF. This sequence joins TRBV6-1 and TRBJ2-3; tentative D call: TRBD1 (6 bases). V lost 4 bases and J 1 base, leaving 12 bases between the germline ends. CDR1 and CDR2 (germline): MNHNS, SASEGT. This CDR3 comprises 15 residues.

The table lists this clone with a few counts. V and J are TRBV18 and TRBJ1-1; D remains unclear. Per germline, CDR1 KGHSH and CDR2 LQKENI. V lost 1 base to trimming and J lost 3 bases, with 9 bases between them. This CDR3 contains 14 residues. DNA for the CDR3: TGTGCCAGCTCACCACAGCGTGGGGACACTGAAGCTTTCTTT. Its translation: CASSPQRGDTEAFF.

This clone was observed once. The chain is built from TRBV29-1 and TRBJ1-1; no reliable D call. CDR1 is SQVTM and CDR2 is ANQGSEA in the germline V gene. The CDR3 sequence is 14 residues long. V lost 6 bases, J lost 0 bases, and 14 bases lay in between. The CDR3, as DNA: TGCAGCGTCCAACTTACGGGGATGAACACTGAAGCTTTCTTT. This codes for CSVQLTGMNTEAFF.

The chain carries TRBV7-3 and TRBJ1-1; possible D gene TRBD1, 6 bases. Germline lookup yields CDR1 SGHTA and CDR2 FQGTGA. V lost 5 bases to trimming and J lost 5 bases, with 18 bases between them. The CDR3 extends over 15 amino acids. The CDR3 DNA reads as TGTGCCAGCAGCATACAAGACAGGAGGCGAACTGAAGCTTTCTTT. Amino acid sequence: CASSIQDRRRTEAFF.